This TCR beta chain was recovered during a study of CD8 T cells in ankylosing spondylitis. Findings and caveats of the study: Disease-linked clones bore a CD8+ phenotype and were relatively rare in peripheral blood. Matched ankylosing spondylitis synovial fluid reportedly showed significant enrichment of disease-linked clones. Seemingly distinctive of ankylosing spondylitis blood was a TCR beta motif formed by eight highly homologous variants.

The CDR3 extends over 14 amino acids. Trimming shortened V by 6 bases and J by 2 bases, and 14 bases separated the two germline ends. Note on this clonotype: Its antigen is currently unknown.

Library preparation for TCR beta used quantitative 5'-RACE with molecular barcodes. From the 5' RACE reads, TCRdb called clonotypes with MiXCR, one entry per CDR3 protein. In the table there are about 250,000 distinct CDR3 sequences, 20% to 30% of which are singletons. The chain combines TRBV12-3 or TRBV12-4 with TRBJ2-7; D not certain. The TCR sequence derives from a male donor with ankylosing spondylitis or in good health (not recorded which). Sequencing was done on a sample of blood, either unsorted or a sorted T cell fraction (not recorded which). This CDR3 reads CASRRRHGPYEQYF. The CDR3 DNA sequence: TGTGCCAGCAGACGTAGACACGGGCCCTACGAGCAGTACTTC.